This T cell receptor beta chain was profiled in a study of radiation and T cells in renal cell carcinoma. Points from the study as a whole: From baseline, blood top tumor clonotypes peaked at 2 weeks post-radiation.

Trimming cost V 1 base and J 6 bases; bases outside gene matches: 3. From germline, CDR1 is SGHTA and CDR2 FQGNSA. The CDR3 loop spans 15 amino acids. Sequencing used immunoSEQ multiplex PCR; TCRdb keeps in-frame clones, though not all of them. The sample shows about 140,000 clones, roughly 85% of them seen only once. This clone was picked up one time. Its antigen is not known. Noted time point: baseline pretreatment blood. Treatment of the sample: 15 Gy SBRT to primary tumor, nephrectomy 4 weeks later. The V and J genes are TRBV7-2 and TRBJ1-1; 12 bases fit TRBD1. The receptor was isolated from a woman between 45 and 65 years old with renal cell carcinoma. The sequences come from blood, collected from a patient whose treatment included radiotherapy and nephrectomy. The CDR3 DNA reads TGTGCCAGCAGCTTAGTGGGACAGGGGGCCGCTGAAGCTTTCTTT. Its translation: CASSLVGQGAAEAFF.